This is a list of T cell receptor beta chains from one sample in a study of T cell responses to AZD1222 COVID-19 vaccine. Measured with immunoSEQ multiplex PCR; TCRdb has only the in-frame clones, and not every one. The top ten hold 20% to 25% of the sample, which has about 69,000 clones, over 80% seen once. The sequencing used peripheral blood, collected 28 days after the second AZD1222 dose. These receptors all stem from an adult who received the AZD1222 COVID-19 vaccine. Each CDR3 is given with its conserved first and last residue. The D gene is left open where the match is weak. For some rows the clone size is stated as once, few or many, or as a class when expanded; others skip it.

>TRBV12-3/TRBV12-4|NA|10|NA|TRBJ1-1
TGTGCCAGCAGTTTGGATGAAGCTTTCTTT
CASSLDEAFF
>TRBV18|NA|12|NA|TRBJ2-7
TGTGCCAGCTCTCTGGACATCTACGAGCAGTACTTC
CASSLDIYEQYF
>TRBV3-1/TRBV3-2|NA|13|NA|TRBJ1-4
TGTGCCAGCAGCCAATTTAACGATGAAAAACTGTTTTTT
CASSQFNDEKLFF
>TRBV12-3/TRBV12-4|NA|11|NA|TRBJ1-5
TGTGCCAGCAGTATACATCAGCCCCAGCATTTT
CASSIHQPQHF
>TRBV29-1|NA|14|NA|TRBJ2-3
TGCAGCGTCGGGTCCGGCGGTGGGGCAGATACGCAGTATTTT
CSVGSGGGADTQYF
>TRBV27|NA|14|NA|TRBJ2-7
TGTGCCAGCAGTTTAGGCAGGGGCCCCTACGAGCAGTACTTC
CASSLGRGPYEQYF
>TRBV27|NA|15|NA|TRBJ1-2
TGTGCCAGCAGCCGTGACCCGGGGACGAACTATGGCTACACCTTC
CASSRDPGTNYGYTF
>TRBV11-2|NA|14|TRBD1|TRBJ1-1
TGTGCCAGCATGGGGTACAGGGGGAACACTGAAGCTTTCTTT
CASMGYRGNTEAFF
>TRBV9|NA|18|NA|TRBJ2-2
TGTGCCAGCAGCGTAGATCACCTAGCAAGTCCCAACACCGGGGAGCTGTTTTTT
CASSVDHLASPNTGELFF
>TRBV18|NA|11|NA|TRBJ2-1
TGTGCCAGCTCACCTGGGCAGGAAACCTTCTTC
CASSPGQETFF
>TRBV27|NA|13|TRBD1|TRBJ1-1
TGTGCCAGCAGTACGACAGGGGATACTGAAGCTTTCTTT
CASSTTGDTEAFF
>TRBV30|NA|14|NA|TRBJ1-2
TGTGCCTGGAGTGTACTTCCCCCTTTAACTGGCTACACCTTC
CAWSVLPPLTGYTF
>TRBV7-3|NA|17|NA|TRBJ2-3
TGTGCCAGCAGCTTAACGTCCGATAGCGGACACACAGATACGCAGTATTTT
CASSLTSDSGHTDTQYF
>TRBV7-2|NA|16|TRBD2|TRBJ2-1
TGTGCCAGCAGGGGCCACGGGGGGGTCCCCTACAATGAGCAGTTCTTC
CASRGHGGVPYNEQFF
>TRBV5-1|NA|15|NA|TRBJ2-6
TGCGCCAGCAGCTTTGTGGGGGATGGGGCCAACGTCCTGACTTTC
CASSFVGDGANVLTF
>TRBV4-1|NA|13|NA|TRBJ1-1
TGCGCCAGCAGCCTGGACAGTAACACTGAAGCTTTCTTT
CASSLDSNTEAFF
>TRBV19|NA|13|TRBD1|TRBJ1-2
TGTGCCAGTGGTGACAGGGGAGACTATGGCTACACCTTC
CASGDRGDYGYTF
>TRBV6-5|few|14|NA|TRBJ1-1
TGTGCCAGCAGTTACTCGTGGGGGAACACTGAAGCTTTCTTT
CASSYSWGNTEAFF
>TRBV5-6|NA|11|NA|TRBJ1-5
TGTGCCAGGTCTAGCAATCAGCCCCAGCATTTT
CARSSNQPQHF
>TRBV19|NA|14|TRBD1|TRBJ2-7
TGTGCCAGTAGGGACACAGGGGAAACCTACGAGCAGTACTTC
CASRDTGETYEQYF
>TRBV11-3|NA|15|TRBD2|TRBJ2-1
TGTGCCAGCAGCTTAGGCGGGGGGTATTACAATGAGCAGTTCTTC
CASSLGGGYYNEQFF
>TRBV5-1|NA|14|NA|TRBJ2-3
TGCGCCAGCAGTACGGGGGGCTTCACAGATACGCAGTATTTT
CASSTGGFTDTQYF
>TRBV7-3|NA|13|NA|TRBJ1-5
TGTGCCAGCAGCTTATATGCAGATCAGCCCCAGCATTTT
CASSLYADQPQHF
>TRBV6-5|NA|15|NA|TRBJ1-3
TGTGCCAGCAGTTACCATATGAGACCTGGAAACACCATATATTTT
CASSYHMRPGNTIYF
>TRBV10-3|few|16|TRBD1|TRBJ1-6
TGTGCCATCAGTGAGTCTGAGGGGGCGGCGAGTTCACCCCTCCACTTT
CAISESEGAASSPLHF
>TRBV6-6|NA|12|NA|TRBJ1-1
TGTGCCAGCAGCCGAGGCGGCACTGAAGCTTTCTTT
CASSRGGTEAFF
>TRBV27|NA|14|NA|TRBJ1-4
TGTGCCAGCAGTTTATGGGAGTCAGATGAAAAACTGTTTTTT
CASSLWESDEKLFF
>TRBV7-9|NA|16|NA|TRBJ1-2
TGTGCCAGCAGCTTAGGGTCCAGCTGGGCCCCCTATGGCTACACCTTC
CASSLGSSWAPYGYTF
>TRBV6-5|few|13|NA|TRBJ1-2
TGTGCCAGCAGTTACGCGGTCGAGTATGGCTACACCTTC
CASSYAVEYGYTF
>TRBV3-1/TRBV3-2|NA|15|TRBD2|TRBJ2-1
TGTGCCAGCAGCCAAGCGGCGGGAGCCTACAATGAGCAGTTCTTC
CASSQAAGAYNEQFF
>TRBV7-9|NA|16|NA|TRBJ2-5
TGTGCCAGCAGCTCCGACCGACTAGTATCGGGAGAGACCCAGTACTTC
CASSSDRLVSGETQYF
>TRBV27|NA|14|NA|TRBJ1-4
TGTGCCAGCAGTCGTTCGGGGTTCCGGGAAAAACTGTTTTTT
CASSRSGFREKLFF
>TRBV19|NA|13|NA|TRBJ1-2
TGTGCCAGTAGTATGATAGCGCTCGCTGGCTACACCTTC
CASSMIALAGYTF
>TRBV3-1/TRBV3-2|NA|13|NA|TRBJ2-5
TGTGCCAGCAGCCAGGTAGCCGGGGGGACCCAGTACTTC
CASSQVAGGTQYF
>TRBV6-6|NA|13|TRBD1|TRBJ1-1
TGTGCCAGCAGGCATACAGGGGGCACTGAAGCTTTCTTT
CASRHTGGTEAFF
>TRBV2|NA|15|NA|TRBJ2-7
TGTGCCAGCAGCCCAAGGACTACTCACAGCTACGAGCAGTACTTC
CASSPRTTHSYEQYF
>TRBV2|NA|13|NA|TRBJ1-6
TGTGCCAGCAGAAGGAATGAGGATTCACCCCTCCACTTT
CASRRNEDSPLHF